This note documents a single T cell receptor beta chain sequence. The data derive from a study of cytomegalovirus exposure and HLA in healthy donors. Study context: The early release's HLA-typed donors yielded some 85 million unique TCRs.

Germline CDR1 MNHEY, CDR2 SVGAGI. V was shortened by 2 bases and J by 1 base, with 9 bases between the two germline ends. The CDR3 runs 15 residues. Each donor was healthy, and each was a bone marrow donor. Amplification used 60 Vbeta primers and 13 Jbeta primers. Method: immunoSEQ multiplex PCR; TCRdb's copy keeps in-frame clones and lacks some. The sample gives about 200,000 clones, about 88% of which show up once; around 0.34% is in the top ten. Material for sequencing was PBMCs. This sequence joins TRBV6-5 and TRBJ2-1, with a weak D call TRBD2 (6 bases). The TCR was taken from a woman in her twenties or thirties in good health and CMV-seronegative. In DNA form, the CDR3 reads TGTGCCAGCAGTTACGAGCGGGCGTCCTACAATGAGCAGTTCTTC. The encoded protein is CASSYERASYNEQFF.